Below, 17 T cell receptor beta chains from the same sample are listed, as sequenced in a study of a mutant IDH1 vaccine in newly diagnosed glioma (dated by TCRdb to 2020 to 2023). The sample's time point label is to be understood as: baseline, week 1 (first vaccination visit). The treatment or condition label for this specimen denotes: pre-vaccination baseline after standard-of-care therapy. Libraries were prepared through the immunoSEQ multiplex PCR assay. TCRdb obtained this table from immuneACCESS and retained in-frame rearrangements with V and J assigned. These tables miss some clones; where compared with another copy, unresolved V genes account for less than half of the shortfall, and the remainder is unexplained. The sample table shows 80,000 to 100,000 clones, and over 70% are seen once. The ten largest clonotypes hold about 5.1% of the sample. Source: PBMCs, taken from a glioma patient treated with radiotherapy, temozolomide or both. These TCRs come from a middle-aged man with glioma. Some clones in this sample may be carry-over from other donors' samples.

The chain employs TRBV4-1 and TRBJ2-1, with no clear D. Deletions cut 1 base from V and 8 bases from J, with 9 bases between. Germline CDR1 reads MGHRA; CDR2 reads YSYEKL. The CDR3 is 13 residues long. CDR3 coding DNA: TGCGCCAGCAGCCAAGGTTTGGACGATGAGCAGTTCTTC. It encodes CASSQGLDDEQFF.

The rearrangement links TRBV29-1 to TRBJ2-7; TRBD1 agrees at 8 bases. Germline V gives CDR1 SQVTM, CDR2 ANQGSEA. The trim removed 5 bases at V and 2 bases at J, leaving 8 bases unmatched. The length of the CDR3 is 14 residues. For the CDR3, the DNA is TGCAGCGTTTTACAGGGGGACCTTACCTACGAGCAGTACTTC. The encoded protein is CSVLQGDLTYEQYF.

This chain links TRBV7-9 with TRBJ2-7; D is possibly TRBD1 or TRBD2 (7 bases each). CDR3 length equals 14 residues. V lost 5 bases and J 2 bases, leaving 13 bases between the germline ends. The germline CDR1 and CDR2 sequences are SEHNR and FQNEAQ (reference sequence). In DNA form, the CDR3 reads TGTGCCAGCAGCCGGGAGGACAGGCCCTACGAGCAGTACTTC. It encodes CASSREDRPYEQYF.

The rearrangement uses TRBV18 and TRBJ1-2; weak D call: TRBD1 (6 bases). The germline V gene encodes CDR1 KGHSH and CDR2 LQKENI. CDR3 length equals 13 residues. The V gene lost 3 bases and the J gene lost 8 bases, with 13 bases spanning the gap. CDR3 bases: TGTGCCAGCTCACCGGAAACAGGGATAGGCTACACCTTC. It specifies CASSPETGIGYTF.

V is TRBV19 and J is TRBJ1-5, with TRBD1 matching 10 bases. Germline trimming cut 5 bases from V and 4 bases from J; bases unmatched to any gene: 8. From germline, CDR1 is LNHDA and CDR2 SQIVND (reference sequence). The CDR3 is made up of 16 amino acids. CDR3 loop: CASSPRDRGKNQPQHF. CDR3 nucleotides: TGTGCCAGTAGTCCTCGGGACAGGGGAAAAAATCAGCCCCAGCATTTT.

The CDR3 region has the DNA TGTGCCAGCAGCAAACGGACGGGGAATAATTCACCCCTCCACTTT. This gives the protein CASSKRTGNNSPLHF. The J gene is TRBJ1-6, the V gene TRBV5-4; no clear D. V was shortened by 4 bases and J by 5 bases, with 13 bases between the two germline ends. There are 15 residues in the CDR3. In germline, CDR1 is SGHNT, CDR2 YYREEE (reference sequence).

In its sample, this clone was seen a few times. The chain is built from TRBV7-2 and TRBJ1-1; D not resolved. V was cut by 1 base and J by 2 bases, with 8 bases left in between. CDR3 length equals 14 residues. Germline V gene lookup returns CDR1 SGHTA and CDR2 FQGNSA. Written as DNA, the CDR3 is TGTGCCAGCAGCTTAGTATCGCTTAACACTGAAGCTTTCTTT. It codes for CASSLVSLNTEAFF.

Written as DNA, the CDR3 is TGCGCCAGCAGCTTGGTGGGGGACGCGGAGACCCAGTACTTC. This codes for CASSLVGDAETQYF. V and J are TRBV5-1 and TRBJ2-5; D is possibly TRBD1 or TRBD2 (5 bases each). The CDR3 covers 14 residues. Germline loops: CDR1 SGHRS, CDR2 YFSETQ. The V end was cut by 0 bases, the J end by 5 bases, with 11 bases between.

The chain uses TRBV15 and TRBJ1-2; TRBD1 matches 10 bases. The V and J ends lost 0 bases and 7 bases, in that order; junction bases with no gene match: 5. There are 15 residues in the CDR3. Per the germline V gene, CDR1 is LNHNV and CDR2 is YYDKDF (reference sequence). CDR3 region: CATSRERTGGVGYTF. CDR3 coding DNA: TGTGCCACCAGCAGAGAAAGGACAGGGGGAGTTGGCTACACCTTC.

The J gene is TRBJ2-3, the V gene TRBV30; unclear D gene. The CDR3 sequence is 12 residues long. V lost 0 bases, J lost 9 bases, and 10 bases lay in between. The germline CDR1 and CDR2 sequences are GTSNPN and SVGIG (reference sequence). The CDR3 spells CAWSVRARTQYF. DNA for the CDR3: TGTGCCTGGAGTGTTCGGGCGAGGACGCAGTATTTT.

The V call is TRBV10-3, the J call TRBJ1-5; D gene ambiguous. From germline, CDR1 is ENHRY and CDR2 SYGVKD. Between the trimmed V and J ends, which lost 3 bases and 3 bases, there was a span of 12 bases. The CDR3 spans 15 residues. CDR3 region: CAISDPGSFNQPQHF. CDR3 coding DNA: TGTGCCATCAGTGACCCGGGATCGTTCAATCAGCCCCAGCATTTT.

J is TRBJ1-2 and V is TRBV5-6; a weak D match, TRBD1 (5 bases). V lost 3 bases and J lost 2, with 11 bases in between. Germline CDR1 reads SGHDT; CDR2 reads YYEEEE. The CDR3 has 14 residues. DNA for the CDR3: TGTGCCAGCAGCTCCCTAGACAGCAACTATGGCTACACCTTC. The encoded protein is CASSSLDSNYGYTF.

This rearrangement joins TRBV6-5 to TRBJ1-2; D ambiguous. V was cut by 2 bases and J by 10 bases, with 14 bases left in between. Germline-derived CDR1 and CDR2 are MNHEY and SVGAGI. This CDR3 contains 13 residues. Here the CDR3 reads CASSYGPRKDYTF. Here the CDR3 DNA reads TGTGCCAGCAGTTACGGGCCTCGGAAAGACTACACCTTC.

The CDR3 DNA sequence: TGTGCCAGCAGCCAGACGCCCACAGATACGCAGTATTTT. Residues: CASSQTPTDTQYF. The rearrangement links TRBV13 to TRBJ2-3; D unclear. Germline assignment: CDR1 PRHDT and CDR2 FYEKMQ (reference sequence). V lost 5 bases and J 2 bases, leaving 8 bases between the germline ends. The CDR3 runs to 13 residues.

The gene calls are TRBV9 and TRBJ1-6; D is uncertain. The CDR3 extends over 14 amino acids. CDR1 is SGDLS and CDR2 is YYNGEE in the germline V gene. V shed 0 bases and J shed 3 bases, with 4 bases lying between them. CDR3 DNA sequence: TGTGCCAGCAGCGTAGGGGGCTATAATTCACCCCTCCACTTT. Translated, it gives CASSVGGYNSPLHF. Looking up the rest from reference TRBV9 and TRBJ1-6 gives the full variable domain: DSGVTQTPKHLITATGQRVTLRCSPRSGDLSVYWYQQSLDQGLQFLIQYYNGEERAKGNILERFSAQQFPDLHSELNLSSLELGDSALYFCASSVGGYNSPLHFGNGTRLTVT.

The chain recombines TRBV7-2 with TRBJ1-1; TRBD1 matches 7 bases. Germline V CDR1 and CDR2: SGHTA, FQGNSA. This CDR3 has 14 residues. The V gene end was trimmed by 5 bases and the J gene end by 0 bases; junction bases not matched to a gene: 3. Here the CDR3 DNA reads TGTGCCAGCAGCCGACAGGGCCTGAACACTGAAGCTTTCTTT. Amino acids: CASSRQGLNTEAFF.

V and J are TRBV4-1 and TRBJ1-2; 8 nucleotides match TRBD1. CDR3 length: 15 amino acids. The germline gives CDR1 MGHRA, CDR2 YSYEKL. Unmatched junction bases numbered 8, after V lost 0 bases and J lost 8 bases. CDR3 in DNA: TGCGCCAGCAGCCAAGACGGACAGGGAGGACGGGGCTACACCTTC. Its translation: CASSQDGQGGRGYTF.